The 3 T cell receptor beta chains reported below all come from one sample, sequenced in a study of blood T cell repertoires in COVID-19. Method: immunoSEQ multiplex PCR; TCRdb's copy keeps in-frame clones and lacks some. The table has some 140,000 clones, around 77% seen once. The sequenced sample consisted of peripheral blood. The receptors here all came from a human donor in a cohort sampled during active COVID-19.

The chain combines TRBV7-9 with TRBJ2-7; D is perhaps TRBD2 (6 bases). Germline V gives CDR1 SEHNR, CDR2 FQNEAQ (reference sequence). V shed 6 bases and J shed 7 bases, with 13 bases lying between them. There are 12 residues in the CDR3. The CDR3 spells CASSFDGGEQYF. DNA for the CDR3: TGTGCCAGCAGTTTCGACGGGGGTGAGCAGTACTTC.

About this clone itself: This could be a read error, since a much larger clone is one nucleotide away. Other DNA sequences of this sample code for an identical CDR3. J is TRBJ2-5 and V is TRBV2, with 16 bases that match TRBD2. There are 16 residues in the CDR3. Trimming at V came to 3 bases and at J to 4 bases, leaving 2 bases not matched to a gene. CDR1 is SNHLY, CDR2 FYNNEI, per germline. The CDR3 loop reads CASSDGTSGGAETQYF. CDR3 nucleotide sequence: TGTGCCAGCAGTGATGGGACTAGCGGGGGGGCAGAGACCCAGTACTTC. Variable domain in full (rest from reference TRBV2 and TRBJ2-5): EPEVTQTPSHQVTQMGQEVILRCVPISNHLYFYWYRQILGQKVEFLVSFYNNEISEKSEIFDDQFSVERPDGSNFTLKIRSTKLEDSAMYFCASSDGTSGGAETQYFGPGTRLLVL.

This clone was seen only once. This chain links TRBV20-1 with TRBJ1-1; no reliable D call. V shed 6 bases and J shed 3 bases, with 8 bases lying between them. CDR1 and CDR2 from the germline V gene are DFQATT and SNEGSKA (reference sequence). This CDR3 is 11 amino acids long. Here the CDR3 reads CSAPTDTEAFF. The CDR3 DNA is TGCAGTGCCCCCACGGACACTGAAGCTTTCTTT.